The 27 T cell receptor beta chains below all came from one sample that was sequenced in a study of CD8+ T cells in alopecia areata. cDNA prepared by RNA extraction and subsequent reverse transcription served as the template for sequencing. TCRdb's table, derived via immunoSEQ multiplex PCR, lists solely in-frame clones and lacks some. There are 120,000 to 150,000 clones in the sample; around 47% occur only once, and more than 6.5% lies in the top ten. The sequencing input was CD4+ T cells sorted from blood. These TCRs come from a human donor with alopecia areata.

The CDR3 DNA sequence: TGTGCCAGCAGGGGACAGGGCGGTGAGACCCAGTACTTC. Residues: CASRGQGGETQYF. The V call is TRBV6-5, the J call TRBJ2-5, with 9 bases matching TRBD1. Germline-derived CDR1 and CDR2 are MNHEY and SVGAGI. The CDR3 is 13 residues long. The J segment lost 5 bases and the V segment lost 6 bases, leaving 4 bases of the junction unmatched.

The V call is TRBV2, the J call TRBJ2-1; TRBD2 aligns across 10 bases. Germline V lookup: CDR1 SNHLY, CDR2 FYNNEI. CDR3 length: 15 residues. V shed 4 bases and J 4 bases; nucleotides not matched to a gene: 4. CDR3 residues: CASSGRTSGYNEQFF. CDR3 bases: TGTGCCAGCAGTGGCAGGACTAGCGGATACAATGAGCAGTTCTTC.

This chain connects TRBV5-4 to TRBJ2-2; no clear D. V was cut by 4 bases and J by 2 bases, with 12 bases left in between. Looked up from germline, CDR1 is SGHNT and CDR2 is YYREEE (reference sequence). CDR3 length: 15 amino acids. The CDR3 protein is CASSTYLPNTGELFF. The CDR3 DNA reads as TGTGCCAGCAGCACTTACCTACCTAACACCGGGGAGCTGTTTTTT.

This clone was recorded a few times. The gene calls are TRBV29-1 and TRBJ2-7; D remains ambiguous. Between the trimmed V and J ends, which lost 5 bases and 6 bases, there was a span of 14 bases. CDR1 is SQVTM and CDR2 is ANQGSEA in the germline V gene. The CDR3 totals 12 residues. The CDR3 bases are TGCAGCGTTCGTACGACTGCGTTCGAGCAGTACTTC. Translated, it gives CSVRTTAFEQYF.

This clone was observed a few times. The rearrangement links TRBV7-2 to TRBJ2-3; no clear D. V was pared by 2 bases and J by 8 bases, with 5 bases between. This CDR3 has 11 residues. Germline loops: CDR1 SGHTA, CDR2 FQGNSA. The CDR3 DNA is TGTGCCAGCAGCTTACGGGTTACGCAGTATTTT. It codes for CASSLRVTQYF.

This chain links TRBV30 with TRBJ2-7, with TRBD1 as a possible D gene (6 bases). V was pared by 0 bases and J by 4 bases, with 13 bases between. The CDR3 length is 14 residues. Germline lookup yields CDR1 GTSNPN and CDR2 SVGIG (reference sequence). CDR3 in amino acids: CAWSVSNRAYEQYF. CDR3 DNA: TGTGCCTGGAGTGTAAGTAACAGGGCTTACGAGCAGTACTTC.

The gene calls are TRBV5-1 and TRBJ1-4; TRBD1 matches at 8 bases. CDR3 length: 15 amino acids. Trimming took 4 bases from V and 8 from J; bases not matched to a gene: 10. Germline-derived CDR1 and CDR2 are SGHRS and YFSETQ. The CDR3 region is CASSDLDRAGEKLFF. CDR3 bases: TGCGCCAGCAGCGACCTGGACAGGGCGGGGGAAAAACTGTTTTTT.

The V call is TRBV28, the J call TRBJ1-5; D not certain. Trimming left V 2 bases short and J 1 base short, with 9 bases between. Per the germline V gene, CDR1 is MDHEN and CDR2 is SYDVKM. The CDR3 runs 15 residues. The CDR3: CASSLGGNSNQPQHF. The CDR3 nucleotides read TGTGCCAGCAGTTTAGGTGGGAACAGCAATCAGCCCCAGCATTTT.

The chain is built from TRBV29-1 and TRBJ2-3, with D perhaps assigned TRBD1 or TRBD2 (5 bases each). The CDR3 is made up of 13 amino acids. CDR1 SQVTM and CDR2 ANQGSEA come from the germline V gene. Between the trimmed V and J ends, which lost 6 bases and 2 bases, there was a span of 12 bases. CDR3: CSVPGPFTDTQYF. CDR3 DNA sequence: TGCAGCGTCCCGGGACCTTTCACAGATACGCAGTATTTT.

CDR3 nucleotides: TGTGCCAGCAGACAGGCCGGGTCGAACACCGGGGAGCTGTTTTTT. This codes for CASRQAGSNTGELFF. V and J are TRBV14 and TRBJ2-2; TRBD1 is a possible D gene (5 bases). Trimming left V 6 bases short and J 0 bases short, with 11 bases between. CDR3 length equals 15 residues. Germline V lookup: CDR1 SGHDN, CDR2 FVKESK.

The chain combines TRBV4-2 with TRBJ2-5, with a tentative D call TRBD2 (5 bases). Germline V gene sequence: CDR1 LGHNA, CDR2 YNFKEQ. The CDR3 has 13 residues. Trimming shortened V by 0 bases and J by 8 bases, and 10 bases separated the two germline ends. CDR3 sequence reads: CASSQDPDFTQYF. The CDR3 coding sequence is TGTGCCAGCAGCCAAGATCCGGACTTCACCCAGTACTTC.

This clone has just a few counts. The chain has TRBV5-1 and TRBJ2-1; 11 bases are shared with TRBD2. Looked up from germline, CDR1 is SGHRS and CDR2 is YFSETQ. The CDR3 has 15 residues. V dropped 0 bases and J dropped 5; count of bases not matched to a gene: 1. CDR3 nucleotide sequence: TGCGCCAGCAGCTTGGTAGCGGGAGGGCACAATGAGCAGTTCTTC. Its protein is CASSLVAGGHNEQFF.

CDR3: CASSSGGEPQFF. CDR3 in DNA: TGTGCCAGCAGTTCTGGGGGGGAGCCTCAGTTCTTC. The chain carries TRBV6-5 and TRBJ2-1; 7 bases align to TRBD2. The germline gives CDR1 MNHEY, CDR2 SVGAGI. After removal of 4 bases from V and 13 bases from J, the junction contained 7 bases not matched to a gene. The CDR3 spans 12 residues.

V usage is TRBV10-3 and J usage is TRBJ2-1; perhaps TRBD1 as D (6 bases). The V end lost 3 bases, the J end lost 5 bases, and 11 bases lay between the germline ends. CDR1 and CDR2 (germline): ENHRY, SYGVKD. The CDR3 is 14 residues long. This CDR3 is CAISDGQGNNEQFF. Here the CDR3 DNA reads TGTGCCATCAGTGACGGGCAGGGGAACAATGAGCAGTTCTTC.

There are a few counts of this clone. This chain joins TRBV7-6 and TRBJ2-3; the match to TRBD1 covers 8 bases. Germline CDR1 is SGHVS and CDR2 is FNYEAQ. The length of the CDR3 is 16 residues. J gave up 1 base and V 5 bases, and 8 bases lay outside the gene matches. DNA for the CDR3: TGTGCCAGCAGCCCCACGACAGGGGAGGGCACAGATACGCAGTATTTT. Its protein product is CASSPTTGEGTDTQYF.

The rearrangement uses TRBV29-1 and TRBJ2-7; D unclear. V lost 6 bases and J 7 bases, leaving 22 bases between the germline ends. This CDR3 spans 14 amino acids. Germline assignment: CDR1 SQVTM and CDR2 ANQGSEA. The CDR3 DNA reads TGCAGCGTAGGCATAGGGCTACCTACTGGGGAGCAGTACTTC. Translating it yields CSVGIGLPTGEQYF.

V is TRBV29-1 and J is TRBJ1-4, with 7 bases identical to TRBD1. Trimming at V came to 7 bases and at J to 8 bases, leaving 4 bases not matched to a gene. Germline V gene data show CDR1 as SQVTM and CDR2 as ANQGSEA. The length of the CDR3 is 11 residues. The CDR3 is CSAGDREKLFF. CDR3 DNA: TGCAGCGCCGGGGACAGAGAAAAACTGTTTTTT. Full variable domain (remainder filled in from reference TRBV29-1 and TRBJ1-4): SAVISQKPSRDICQRGTSLTIQCQVDSQVTMMFWYRQQPGQSLTLIATANQGSEATYESGFVIDKFPISRPNLTFSTLTVSNMSPEDSSIYLCSAGDREKLFFGSGTQLSVL.

The chain employs TRBV4-1 and TRBJ1-2, with a possible D match to TRBD1 (5 bases). Germline lookup yields CDR1 MGHRA and CDR2 YSYEKL. CDR3 length: 13 amino acids. The V and J ends lost 6 bases and 4 bases respectively, with 12 bases between them. The CDR3 loop is CASSPDQGYGYTF. DNA for the CDR3: TGCGCCAGCAGTCCGGACCAGGGCTATGGCTACACCTTC.

This chain uses TRBV2 with TRBJ2-1; 8 bases map to TRBD2. CDR3 length: 15 amino acids. Unmatched junction bases numbered 7, after V lost 4 bases and J lost 5 bases. Germline values: CDR1 SNHLY, CDR2 FYNNEI. The CDR3 nucleotides read TGTGCCAGCAGTGGATTAGCGGGACTGAACAATGAGCAGTTCTTC. Translated: CASSGLAGLNNEQFF. Looking up the rest from reference TRBV2 and TRBJ2-1 gives the full variable domain: EPEVTQTPSHQVTQMGQEVILRCVPISNHLYFYWYRQILGQKVEFLVSFYNNEISEKSEIFDDQFSVERPDGSNFTLKIRSTKLEDSAMYFCASSGLAGLNNEQFFGPGTRLTVL.

The V call is TRBV6-5, the J call TRBJ2-5; the D gene is possibly TRBD2 (5 bases). V dropped 2 bases and J dropped 4 bases, with 5 bases sitting between them. Germline V CDR1 and CDR2: MNHEY, SVGAGI. The CDR3 loop spans 12 amino acids. The CDR3 loop is CASSYAGETQYF. The CDR3 DNA reads TGTGCCAGCAGTTACGCGGGAGAGACCCAGTACTTC.

This chain links TRBV27 with TRBJ2-7, with 9 bases aligning to TRBD2. Germline V gene lookup returns CDR1 MNHEY and CDR2 SMNVEV (reference sequence). V was clipped by 6 bases and J by 5 bases; unmatched bases: 5. The CDR3 is made up of 13 amino acids. In DNA form, the CDR3 reads TGTGCCAGCAGACTAGCGGGTGGTAACGAGCAGTACTTC. Translated, it gives CASRLAGGNEQYF.

The V call is TRBV5-4, the J call TRBJ2-7; 13 bases map to TRBD2. The V gene's germline CDR1 is SGHNT and CDR2 YYREEE (reference sequence). CDR3 length: 16 residues. V dropped 4 bases and J dropped 5; count of bases not matched to a gene: 9. The DNA of the CDR3 is TGTGCCAGCAGCCGTGGAGGGACTAGCGGGGTCCACGAGCAGTACTTC. Its protein product is CASSRGGTSGVHEQYF. Full variable domain (rest looked up from reference TRBV5-4 and TRBJ2-7): ETGVTQSPTHLIKTRGQQVTLRCSSQSGHNTVSWYQQALGQGPQFIFQYYREEENGRGNFPPRFSGLQFPNYSSELNVNALELDDSALYLCASSRGGTSGVHEQYFGPGTRLTVT.

This clone was detected only a few times. V gene TRBV5-4 combines with J gene TRBJ2-1, with unresolved D. The CDR3 contains 16 residues. The germline CDR1 and CDR2 sequences are SGHNT and YYREEE (reference sequence). V lost 1 base to trimming and J lost 0 bases, with 11 bases between them. This CDR3 is CASSLYLTSSYNEQFF. CDR3 coding DNA: TGTGCCAGCAGCTTGTACCTTACGAGCTCCTACAATGAGCAGTTCTTC.

The CDR3 DNA is TGTGCCAGCAGACCGGTTGAGACCCAGTACTTC. Its protein product is CASRPVETQYF. V is TRBV2 and J is TRBJ2-5; D unresolved. Germline V gene lookup returns CDR1 SNHLY and CDR2 FYNNEI. V dropped 6 bases and J dropped 5 bases, with 7 bases sitting between them. The CDR3 loop spans 11 amino acids.

V usage is TRBV4-2 and J usage is TRBJ2-4; D not certain. V was cut by 3 bases and J by 9 bases, with 15 bases left in between. Per the germline V gene, CDR1 is LGHNA and CDR2 is YNFKEQ. The CDR3 has 14 residues. The CDR3 DNA follows: TGTGCCAGCAGCCAGCAAGCCCCTAGTGGCATTCAGTACTTC. It specifies CASSQQAPSGIQYF.

The chain joins TRBV29-1 to TRBJ2-4; possibly TRBD1 for D (6 bases). Germline lookup yields CDR1 SQVTM and CDR2 ANQGSEA. This CDR3 region has 15 residues. Deletions cut 7 bases from V and 8 bases from J, with 24 bases between. The CDR3 loop is CSALTGDRTGDIQYF. The CDR3 nucleotides read TGCAGCGCCCTAACCGGCGACAGGACCGGGGACATTCAGTACTTC.

The gene calls are TRBV28 and TRBJ1-2, with D maybe TRBD1 (5 bases). CDR1 and CDR2 from the germline V gene are MDHEN and SYDVKM. The CDR3 spans 15 residues. The V and J ends lost 6 bases and 7 bases respectively, with 21 bases between them. The CDR3 DNA sequence: TGTGCCAGCAGACGTACCGGGGCCCCAGTCAGTGGCTACACCTTC. Its translation is CASRRTGAPVSGYTF.